This T cell receptor (beta chain) was documented in a study of identical twins (dated by TCRdb to about 2016). Looking at the study overall: To test whether fetal clonotypes persist, this study deep-sequenced TCR alpha and beta repertoires from monozygotic twins, from unrelated adults of various ages, and from cord blood. To rule out contamination, replicate twin experiments were performed at different times with different library preparation protocols.

About this clonotype itself: The specificity of this receptor is unknown. There are no base qualities to consult, and no much larger clone falls within one base.

Every donor was a healthy Caucasian. The twin cohort comprised three pairs of female monozygotic twins, all aged about 18 to 30 years. CD4+ and CD8+ T cell populations were isolated with positive isolation kits from Invitrogen. Overall study outcomes, separate from this receptor: Abundant cord blood beta clonotypes had fewer insertions, young adult naive repertoires showed a similar but weaker trend, and memory repertoires showed no such trend. Compared with coincidental sharing between unrelated individuals, out-of-frame TCR alpha sequences shared between twins showed an excess of sequences with low generation probability. Zero-insertion analyses could be partly confounded by invariant T cells such as MAIT and iNKT, though diverse VJ usage argued against such confounding for most clonotypes. Out-of-frame TCR alpha sharing in monozygotic twins was systematically underestimated by recombination models, whereas sharing between unrelated individuals was in agreement with the recombination models. Because the same donors could not be followed over many years, the conclusions relied on cross-sectional statistical analysis. A weaker excess of twin sharing was found in beta out-of-frame sequences because the signal-to-noise ratio was lowered by fewer shared sequences.

The library was made by 5' RACE. Data came from an Illumina HiSeq 2000. Template switching added a universal primer binding site, and the final cDNA carried a unique molecular identifier that allowed TCR cDNA molecules to be counted accurately. First-strand cDNA for TCR alpha and beta chains was synthesized from specific primers in the conserved constant-segment region. Each cDNA library was double barcoded, with a SMART-Mk sample barcode plus Illumina barcodes, to control for contamination. TruSeq adapter sequences along with Illumina sample barcodes were introduced in two successive PCR steps. TCR alpha and beta cDNA libraries were sequenced on the Illumina HiSeq platform with custom primers. As for the original processing: Raw reads were processed with MiGEC to extract unique molecular identifiers, and MiXCR was used to determine CDR3 positions. For each individual, recombination models were inferred using an EM algorithm with the repgenHMM and IGoR tools. The analysis of shared clonotypes was done with the tcR package in R, with sharing normalized by the product of cloneset sizes. To study raw recombination without the effects of thymic and clonal selection, out-of-frame nonproductive sequences were analyzed. TCRdb trimmed the raw reads at Q25, called clones with MiXCR and kept productive beta chains. Entries are consolidated by CDR3 protein sequence, retaining the most common genes and DNA. The V and J calls were determined by TCRdb, not by the authors. The sample yields roughly 540,000 distinct CDR3 sequences; approximately 22% were counted once. Under 0.95% of the sample is in the top ten clones.

CDR1 SGHTA and CDR2 FQGTGA were looked up in the germline V gene. Trimmed from V: 6 bases; trimmed from J: 6 bases; junction bases lacking a gene match: 7. The CDR3, from cysteine to phenylalanine, totals 16 residues. Only the CDR3 portion is preserved as DNA: 48 bases, with reading frame beginning at the first base. These data were likewise used in another study, on T cells expressing NK-cell markers. The second paper states: In sorted CD3+CD56+NKG2C+, CD3+CD56+NKG2C- and CD3+CD56-NKG2C+ T-cell subsets from eight or nine donors, TCR beta-chain repertoires were profiled. Of the eight sequenced donors, seven were found to be HCMV-seropositive and one was found to be HCMV-seronegative. To restrict sorting to alphabetaTCR-expressing T cells, an anti-gammadeltaTCR antibody was added in several experiments. In several donors, the dominant CD3+CD56+NKG2C+ clonotypes were found to rank among the top 10 CD8+ clonotypes and to make up about 1.0-8% of CD8+ T cells. Those dominant clonotypes were again the most abundant among CD3+CD56-NKG2C+ cells in four donors, at roughly 25-60.1%. Whether the expanded NKG2C-expressing T cell clones were specific for HCMV antigens remained unclear. The eight sequenced donors were randomly selected healthy volunteers, three men and five women. To determine HCMV serostatus, a commercial ELISA kit was used to detect HCMV-specific IgG in serum. MIGEC was used to demultiplex reads and group reads by UMI, and MiTCR was used to assemble and quantify clonotypes. Only TCR cDNA sequences supported by at least two reads were kept to exclude erroneous sequences. The tcR package was used for downstream repertoire analysis, and clonotypes were matched between fractions using CDR3 nucleotide sequence together with V segment. VDJmatch was used to annotate antigen specificity against VDJdb, with one amino acid substitution in CDR3 allowed.

The TCR originated in a woman aged 18 to 35 in good health. Input material: CD4+ T cells sorted from blood. Recombination connected TRBV7-3 to TRBJ2-2; 13 central bases correspond to TRBD2. The CDR3 amino acid sequence is: CASSFRTSGGPGELFF. The nucleotide sequence reads as follows: TGTGCCAGCAGTTTCCGGACTAGCGGGGGACCCGGGGAGCTGTTTTTT. Extended through the reference TRBV7-3 and TRBJ2-2 proteins, this CDR3 yields the full variable domain: GAGVSQTPSNKVTEKGKYVELRCDPISGHTALYWYRQSLGQGPEFLIYFQGTGAADDSGLPNDRFFAVRPEGSVSTLKIQRTERGDSAVYLCASSFRTSGGPGELFFGEGSRLTVL.